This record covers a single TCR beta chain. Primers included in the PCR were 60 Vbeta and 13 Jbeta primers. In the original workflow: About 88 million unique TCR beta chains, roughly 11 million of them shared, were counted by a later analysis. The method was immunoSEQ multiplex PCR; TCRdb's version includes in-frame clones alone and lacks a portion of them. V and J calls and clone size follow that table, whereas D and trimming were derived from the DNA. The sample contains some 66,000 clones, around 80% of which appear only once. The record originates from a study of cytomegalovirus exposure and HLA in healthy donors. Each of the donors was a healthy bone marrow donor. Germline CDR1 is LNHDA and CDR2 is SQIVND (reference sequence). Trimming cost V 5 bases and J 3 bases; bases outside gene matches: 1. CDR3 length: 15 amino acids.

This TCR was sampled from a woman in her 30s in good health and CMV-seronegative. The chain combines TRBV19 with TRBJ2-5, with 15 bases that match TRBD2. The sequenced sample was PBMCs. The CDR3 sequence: CASSRTSGGEETQYF. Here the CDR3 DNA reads TGTGCCAGTAGTCGGACTAGCGGGGGGGAAGAGACCCAGTACTTC.